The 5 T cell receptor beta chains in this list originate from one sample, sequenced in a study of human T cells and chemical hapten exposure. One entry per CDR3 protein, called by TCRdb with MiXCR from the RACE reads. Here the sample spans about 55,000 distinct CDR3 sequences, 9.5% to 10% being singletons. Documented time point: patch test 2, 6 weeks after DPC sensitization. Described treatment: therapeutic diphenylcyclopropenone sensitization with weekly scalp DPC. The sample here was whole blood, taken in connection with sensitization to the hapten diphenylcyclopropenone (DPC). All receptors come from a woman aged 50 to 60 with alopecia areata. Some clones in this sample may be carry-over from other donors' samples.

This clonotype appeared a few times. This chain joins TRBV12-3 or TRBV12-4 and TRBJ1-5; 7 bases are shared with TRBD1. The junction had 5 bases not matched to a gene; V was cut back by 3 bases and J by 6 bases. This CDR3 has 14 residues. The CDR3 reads CASSFQGEGQPQHF. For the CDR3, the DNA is TGTGCCAGCAGTTTTCAGGGGGAGGGTCAGCCCCAGCATTTT.

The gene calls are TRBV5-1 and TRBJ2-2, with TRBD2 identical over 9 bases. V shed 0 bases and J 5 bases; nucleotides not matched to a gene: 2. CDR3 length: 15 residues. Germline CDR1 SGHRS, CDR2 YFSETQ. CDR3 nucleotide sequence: TGCGCCAGCAGCTTGGGTAGCGGGAGTACCGGGGAGCTGTTTTTT. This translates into CASSLGSGSTGELFF. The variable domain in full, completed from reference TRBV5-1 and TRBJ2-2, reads KAGVTQTPRYLIKTRGQQVTLSCSPISGHRSVSWYQQTPGQGLQFLFEYFSETQRNKGNFPGRFSGRQFSNSRSEMNVSTLELGDSALYLCASSLGSGSTGELFFGEGSRLTVL.

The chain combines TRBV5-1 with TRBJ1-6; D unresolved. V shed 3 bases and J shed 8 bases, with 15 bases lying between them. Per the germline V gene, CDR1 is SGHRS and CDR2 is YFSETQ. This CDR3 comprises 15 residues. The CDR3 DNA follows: TGCGCCAGCAGCTGGACTTCGAACGGGGATTCACCCCTCCACTTT. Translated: CASSWTSNGDSPLHF.

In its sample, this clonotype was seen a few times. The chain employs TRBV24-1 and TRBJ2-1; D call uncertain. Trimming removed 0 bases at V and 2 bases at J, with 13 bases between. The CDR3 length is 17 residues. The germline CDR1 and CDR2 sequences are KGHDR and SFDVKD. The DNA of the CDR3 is TGTGCCACCAGTGATTTGCAATTAGGGCGAGCCTACAATGAGCAGTTCTTC. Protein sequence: CATSDLQLGRAYNEQFF.

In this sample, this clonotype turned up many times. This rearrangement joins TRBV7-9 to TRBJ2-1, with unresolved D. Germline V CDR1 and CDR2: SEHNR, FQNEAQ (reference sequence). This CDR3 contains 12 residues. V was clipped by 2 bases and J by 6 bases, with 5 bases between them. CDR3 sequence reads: CASSLISNEQFF. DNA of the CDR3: TGTGCCAGCAGCTTAATCTCCAATGAGCAGTTCTTC.